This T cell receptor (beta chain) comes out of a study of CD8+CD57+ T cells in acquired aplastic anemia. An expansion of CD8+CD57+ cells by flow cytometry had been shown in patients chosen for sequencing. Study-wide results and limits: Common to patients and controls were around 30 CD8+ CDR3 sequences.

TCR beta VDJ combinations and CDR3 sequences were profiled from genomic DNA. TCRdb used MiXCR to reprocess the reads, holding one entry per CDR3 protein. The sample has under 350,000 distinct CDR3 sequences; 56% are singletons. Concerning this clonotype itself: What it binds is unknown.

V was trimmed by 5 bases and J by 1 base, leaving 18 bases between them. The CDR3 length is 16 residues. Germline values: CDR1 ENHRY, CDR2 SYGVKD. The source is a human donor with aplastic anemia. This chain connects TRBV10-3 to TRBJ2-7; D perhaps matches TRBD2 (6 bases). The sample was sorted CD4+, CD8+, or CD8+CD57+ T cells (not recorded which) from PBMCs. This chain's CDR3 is CAISLSGTLTSYEQYF. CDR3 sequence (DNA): TGTGCCATCAGTTTATCCGGGACTCTTACTTCCTACGAGCAGTACTTC.